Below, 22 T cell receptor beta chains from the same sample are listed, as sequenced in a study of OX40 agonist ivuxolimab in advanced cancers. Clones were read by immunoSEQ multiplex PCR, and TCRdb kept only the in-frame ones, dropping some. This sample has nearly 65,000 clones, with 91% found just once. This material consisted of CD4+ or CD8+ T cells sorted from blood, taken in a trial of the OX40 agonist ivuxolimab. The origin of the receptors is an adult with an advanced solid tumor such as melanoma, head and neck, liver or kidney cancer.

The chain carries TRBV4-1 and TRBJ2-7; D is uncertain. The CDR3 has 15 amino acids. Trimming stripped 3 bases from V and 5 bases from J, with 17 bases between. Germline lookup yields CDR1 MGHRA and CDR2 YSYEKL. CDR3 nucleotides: TGCGCCAGCAGCCACCCCGGAGTAGGGATCCACGAGCAGTACGTC. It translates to CASSHPGVGIHEQYV.

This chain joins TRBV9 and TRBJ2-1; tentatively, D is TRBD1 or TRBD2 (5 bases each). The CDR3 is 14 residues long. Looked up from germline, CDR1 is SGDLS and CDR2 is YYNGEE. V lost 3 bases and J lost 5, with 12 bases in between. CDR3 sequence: CASSESGAHNEQFF. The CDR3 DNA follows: TGTGCCAGCAGCGAATCCGGGGCCCACAATGAGCAGTTCTTC.

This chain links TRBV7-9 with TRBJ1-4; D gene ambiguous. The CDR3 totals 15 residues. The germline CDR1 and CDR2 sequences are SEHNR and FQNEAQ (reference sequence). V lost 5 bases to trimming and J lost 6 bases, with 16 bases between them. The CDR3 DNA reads TGTGCCAGCAGCGGAGACGTAGGCGGGGATGAAAAACTGTTTTTT. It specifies CASSGDVGGDEKLFF.

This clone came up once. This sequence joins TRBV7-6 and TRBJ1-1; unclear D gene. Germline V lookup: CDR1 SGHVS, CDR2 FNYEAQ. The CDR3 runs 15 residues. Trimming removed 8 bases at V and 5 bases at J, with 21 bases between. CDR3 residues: CASRPGPRVGTEAFF. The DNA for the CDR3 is TGTGCCAGCCGCCCCGGGCCACGAGTAGGGACTGAAGCTTTCTTT.

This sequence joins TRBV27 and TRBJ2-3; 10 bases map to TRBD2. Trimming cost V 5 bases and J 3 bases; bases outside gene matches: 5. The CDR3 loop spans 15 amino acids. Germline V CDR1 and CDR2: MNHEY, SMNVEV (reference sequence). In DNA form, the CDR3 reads TGTGCCAGCAGTCCAGGGACTAGCGTGACAGATACGCAGTATTTT. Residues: CASSPGTSVTDTQYF.

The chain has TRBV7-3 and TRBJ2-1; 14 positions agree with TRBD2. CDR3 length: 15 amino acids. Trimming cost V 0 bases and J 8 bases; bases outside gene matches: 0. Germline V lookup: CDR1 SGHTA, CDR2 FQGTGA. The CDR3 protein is CASSLTGLAGDEQFF. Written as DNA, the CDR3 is TGTGCCAGCAGCTTAACGGGACTAGCGGGAGATGAGCAGTTCTTC.

Written as DNA, the CDR3 is TGTGCCAGCAGTATGATAGCGGGAGGGAACAATGAGCAGTTCTTC. Its translation: CASSMIAGGNNEQFF. The chain has TRBV28 and TRBJ2-1; 11 bases are a match to TRBD2. With V trimmed by 5 bases and J by 5 bases, 5 bases remained unmatched. CDR1 MDHEN and CDR2 SYDVKM come from the germline V gene. The CDR3 runs 15 residues.

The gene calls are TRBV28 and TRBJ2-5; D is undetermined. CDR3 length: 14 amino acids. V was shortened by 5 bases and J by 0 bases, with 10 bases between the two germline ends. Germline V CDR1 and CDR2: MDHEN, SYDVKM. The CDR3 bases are TGTGCCAGCAGTCTTACAGCGTACCAAGAGACCCAGTACTTC. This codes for CASSLTAYQETQYF. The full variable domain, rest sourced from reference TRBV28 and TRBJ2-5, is DVKVTQSSRYLVKRTGEKVFLECVQDMDHENMFWYRQDPGLGLRLIYFSYDVKMKEKGDIPEGYSVSREKKERFSLILESASTNQTSMYLCASSLTAYQETQYFGPGTRLLVL.

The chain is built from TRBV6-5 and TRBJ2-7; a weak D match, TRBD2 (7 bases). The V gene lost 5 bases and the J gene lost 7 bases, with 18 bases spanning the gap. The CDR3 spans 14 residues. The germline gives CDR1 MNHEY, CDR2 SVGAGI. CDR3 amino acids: CASSPLAEGGEQYF. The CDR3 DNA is TGTGCCAGCAGTCCTCTAGCGGAAGGGGGGGAGCAGTACTTC.

CDR3 bases: TGTGCCAGCAGCTTGGGGGCAGGAGGCTACACCTTC. As protein: CASSLGAGGYTF. The rearrangement joins TRBV5-4 to TRBJ1-2; D gene unclear. Trimming stripped 0 bases from V and 8 bases from J, with 8 bases between. CDR3 size: 12 residues. CDR1 and CDR2 from the germline V gene are SGHNT and YYREEE (reference sequence).

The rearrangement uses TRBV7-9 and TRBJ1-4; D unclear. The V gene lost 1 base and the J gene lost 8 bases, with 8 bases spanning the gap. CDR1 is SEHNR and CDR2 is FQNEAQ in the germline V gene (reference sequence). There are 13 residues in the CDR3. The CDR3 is CASSLGNPEKLFF. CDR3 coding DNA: TGTGCCAGCAGCTTAGGTAACCCGGAAAAACTGTTTTTT.

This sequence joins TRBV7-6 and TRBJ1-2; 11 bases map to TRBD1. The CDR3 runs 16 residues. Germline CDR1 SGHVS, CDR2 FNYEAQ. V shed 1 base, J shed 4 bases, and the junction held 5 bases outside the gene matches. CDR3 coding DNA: TGTGCCAGCAGCTTAGGGACAGGGGGCGGAGGCTATGGCTACACCTTC. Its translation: CASSLGTGGGGYGYTF.

CDR3 DNA: TGCGCCAGCAGCCAAGGCGAGGGGGATTGGCAGCCCCAGCATTTT. As protein: CASSQGEGDWQPQHF. This chain connects TRBV4-1 to TRBJ1-5; tentative D call: TRBD1 (6 bases). This CDR3 spans 15 amino acids. Germline CDR1 MGHRA, CDR2 YSYEKL. V dropped 1 base and J dropped 7 bases, with 14 bases sitting between them.

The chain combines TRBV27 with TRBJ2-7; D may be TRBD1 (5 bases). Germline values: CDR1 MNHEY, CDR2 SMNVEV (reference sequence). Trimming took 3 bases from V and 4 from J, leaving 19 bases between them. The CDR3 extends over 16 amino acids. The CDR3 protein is CASSFNPPETVYEQYF. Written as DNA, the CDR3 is TGTGCCAGCAGTTTTAACCCTCCGGAGACAGTTTACGAGCAGTACTTC.

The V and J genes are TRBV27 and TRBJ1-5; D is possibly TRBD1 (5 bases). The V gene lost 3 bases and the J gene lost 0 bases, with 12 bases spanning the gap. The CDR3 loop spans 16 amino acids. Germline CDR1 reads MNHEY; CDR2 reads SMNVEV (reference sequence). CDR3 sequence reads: CASSFGGDYSNQPQHF. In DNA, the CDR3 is TGTGCCAGCAGTTTCGGCGGGGACTATAGCAATCAGCCCCAGCATTTT.

In DNA form, the CDR3 reads TGCGCCAGCAGCCAGGGACAGGCCTTCCCTTACGAGCAGTACTTC. It codes for CASSQGQAFPYEQYF. J is TRBJ2-7 and V is TRBV4-3; 8 bases map to TRBD1. Trimming took 3 bases from V and 4 from J; bases not matched to a gene: 8. This CDR3 region has 15 residues. Germline assignment: CDR1 LGHNA and CDR2 YSLEER.

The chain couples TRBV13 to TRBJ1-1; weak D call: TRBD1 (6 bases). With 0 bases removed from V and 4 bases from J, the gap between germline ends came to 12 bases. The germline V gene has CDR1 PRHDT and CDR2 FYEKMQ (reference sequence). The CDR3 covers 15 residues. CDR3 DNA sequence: TGTGCCAGCAGCTTAGGCCACAGGGAGGGCACTGAAGCTTTCTTT. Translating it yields CASSLGHREGTEAFF.

The chain's CDR3 is CASSPPLAVHNEQFF. The CDR3 DNA follows: TGTGCCAGCAGTCCACCCCTAGCGGTACACAATGAGCAGTTCTTC. The chain has TRBV28 and TRBJ2-1, with 7 bases fitting TRBD2. The germline V gene has CDR1 MDHEN and CDR2 SYDVKM. After removal of 5 bases from V and 5 bases from J, the junction contained 9 bases not matched to a gene. This CDR3 is built from 15 residues.

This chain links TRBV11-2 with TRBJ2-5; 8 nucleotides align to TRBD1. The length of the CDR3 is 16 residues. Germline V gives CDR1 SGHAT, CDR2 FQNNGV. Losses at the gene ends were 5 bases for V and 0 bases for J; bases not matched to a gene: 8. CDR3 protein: CASSLDRGPDQETQYF. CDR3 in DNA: TGTGCCAGCAGCCTTGACAGGGGACCTGACCAAGAGACCCAGTACTTC.

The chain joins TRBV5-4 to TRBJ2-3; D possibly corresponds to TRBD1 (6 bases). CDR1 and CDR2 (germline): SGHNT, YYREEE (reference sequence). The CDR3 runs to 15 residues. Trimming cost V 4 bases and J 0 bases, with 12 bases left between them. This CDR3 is CASSVGQTSTDTQYF. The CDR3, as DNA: TGTGCCAGCAGCGTAGGACAGACTAGCACAGATACGCAGTATTTT.

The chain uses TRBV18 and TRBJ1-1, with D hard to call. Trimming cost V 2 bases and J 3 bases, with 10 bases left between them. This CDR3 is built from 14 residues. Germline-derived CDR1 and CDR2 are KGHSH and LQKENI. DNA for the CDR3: TGTGCCAGCTCACCATATACAGCGGACACTGAAGCTTTCTTT. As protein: CASSPYTADTEAFF.

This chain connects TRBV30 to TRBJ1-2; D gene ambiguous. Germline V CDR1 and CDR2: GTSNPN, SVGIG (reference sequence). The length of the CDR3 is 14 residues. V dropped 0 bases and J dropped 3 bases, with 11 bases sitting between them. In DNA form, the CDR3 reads TGTGCCTGGAGTGTGAAGGTGTTCTACTATGGCTACACCTTC. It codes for CAWSVKVFYYGYTF.